The clone carrying this T cell receptor beta chain was seen once. Antigen specificity is unknown. This sample is part of a study of cytomegalovirus exposure and HLA in healthy donors. Study-level information: The Caucasian-associated ancestry cluster held roughly 81% of over 350 genotyped donors. General study results and limits: In an earlier analysis, about 87% or about 30%: the productive usage of most TCR beta V segments. Most sequenced TCRs were rare (though some public TCRs occurred in many donors).

Researchers ran the PCR with 60 Vbeta and 13 Jbeta primers. Assay: immunoSEQ multiplex PCR; the TCRdb copy retains only in-frame clones and omits some. The sample consists of around 170,000 clones, approximately 81% of them appearing once. J was trimmed by 4 bases and V by 2 bases; bases with no gene match: 6. This CDR3 comprises 15 residues. Germline lookup yields CDR1 MGHRA and CDR2 YSYEKL. All donors participated as healthy donors of bone marrow. This receptor was obtained from a boy younger than 10 in good health and CMV-seronegative. Specimen: PBMCs. The V gene is TRBV4-1, the J gene TRBJ2-3, with 7 bases identical to TRBD2. This chain's CDR3 is CASSQPTTSPDTQYF. The CDR3 region has the DNA TGCGCCAGCAGCCAACCAACGACTAGCCCAGATACGCAGTATTTT.